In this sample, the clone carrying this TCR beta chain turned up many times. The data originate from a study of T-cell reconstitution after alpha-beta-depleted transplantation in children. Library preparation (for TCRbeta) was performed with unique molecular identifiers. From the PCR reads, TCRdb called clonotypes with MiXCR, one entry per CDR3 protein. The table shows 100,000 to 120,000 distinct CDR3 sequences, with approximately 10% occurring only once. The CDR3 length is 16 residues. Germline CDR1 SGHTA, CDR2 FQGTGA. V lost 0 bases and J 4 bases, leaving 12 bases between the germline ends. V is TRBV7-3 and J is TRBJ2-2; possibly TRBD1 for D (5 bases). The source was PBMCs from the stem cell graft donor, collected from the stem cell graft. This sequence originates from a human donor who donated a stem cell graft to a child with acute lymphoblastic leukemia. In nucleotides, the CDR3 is TGTGCCAGCAGCTTAACGGCTGGGGCGATCACCGGGGAGCTGTTTTTT. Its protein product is CASSLTAGAITGELFF.